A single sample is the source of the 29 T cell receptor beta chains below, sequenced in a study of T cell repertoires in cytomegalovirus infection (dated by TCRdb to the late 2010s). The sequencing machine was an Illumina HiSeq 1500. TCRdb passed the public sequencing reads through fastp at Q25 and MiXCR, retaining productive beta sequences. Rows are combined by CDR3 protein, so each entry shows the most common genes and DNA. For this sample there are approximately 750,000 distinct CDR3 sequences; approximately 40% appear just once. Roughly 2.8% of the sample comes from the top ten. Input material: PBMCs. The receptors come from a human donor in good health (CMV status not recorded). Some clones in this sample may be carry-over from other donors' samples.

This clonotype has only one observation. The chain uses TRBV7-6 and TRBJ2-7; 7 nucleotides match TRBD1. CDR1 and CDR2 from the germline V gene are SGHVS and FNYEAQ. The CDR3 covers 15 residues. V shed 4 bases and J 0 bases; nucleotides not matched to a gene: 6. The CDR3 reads CASSSGDSFSYEQYF. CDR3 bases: TGTGCCAGCAGCTCCGGGGACAGTTTCTCCTACGAGCAGTACTTC.

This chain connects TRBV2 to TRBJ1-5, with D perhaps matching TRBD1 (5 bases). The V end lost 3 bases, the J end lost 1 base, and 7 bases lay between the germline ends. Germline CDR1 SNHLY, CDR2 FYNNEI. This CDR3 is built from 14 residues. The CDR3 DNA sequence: TGTGCCAGCAGTGACCGGACAAGCAATCAGCCCCAGCATTTT. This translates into CASSDRTSNQPQHF.

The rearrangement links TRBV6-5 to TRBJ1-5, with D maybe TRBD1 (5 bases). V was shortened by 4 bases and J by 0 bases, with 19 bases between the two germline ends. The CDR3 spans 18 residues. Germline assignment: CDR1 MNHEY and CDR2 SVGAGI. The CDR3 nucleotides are TGTGCCAGCAGTTCCCTCCGTGGGGGACTTTTTAGCAATCAGCCCCAGCATTTT. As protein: CASSSLRGGLFSNQPQHF.

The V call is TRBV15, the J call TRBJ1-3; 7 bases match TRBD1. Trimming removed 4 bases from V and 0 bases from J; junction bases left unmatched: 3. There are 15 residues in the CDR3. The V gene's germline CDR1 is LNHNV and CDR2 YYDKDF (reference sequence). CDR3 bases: TGTGCCACCAGCATCGACAGGGTCTCTGGAAACACCATATATTTT. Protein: CATSIDRVSGNTIYF.

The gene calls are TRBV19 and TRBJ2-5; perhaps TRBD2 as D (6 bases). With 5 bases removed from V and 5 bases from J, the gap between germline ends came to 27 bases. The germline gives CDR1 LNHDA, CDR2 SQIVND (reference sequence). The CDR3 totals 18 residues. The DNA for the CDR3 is TGTGCCAGTAGTGGGCAGGCAGATCCCTTTTCGGAGGGGGAGACCCAGTACTTC. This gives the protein CASSGQADPFSEGETQYF. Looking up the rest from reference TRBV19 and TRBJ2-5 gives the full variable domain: DGGITQSPKYLFRKEGQNVTLSCEQNLNHDAMYWYRQDPGQGLRLIYYSQIVNDFQKGDIAEGYSVSREKKESFPLTVTSAQKNPTAFYLCASSGQADPFSEGETQYFGPGTRLLVL.

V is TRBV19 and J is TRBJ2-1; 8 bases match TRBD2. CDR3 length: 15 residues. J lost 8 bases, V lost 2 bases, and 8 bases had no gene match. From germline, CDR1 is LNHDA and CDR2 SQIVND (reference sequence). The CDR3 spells CASSIHGRAFYEQFF. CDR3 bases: TGTGCCAGTAGTATACACGGGAGGGCCTTTTATGAGCAGTTCTTC.

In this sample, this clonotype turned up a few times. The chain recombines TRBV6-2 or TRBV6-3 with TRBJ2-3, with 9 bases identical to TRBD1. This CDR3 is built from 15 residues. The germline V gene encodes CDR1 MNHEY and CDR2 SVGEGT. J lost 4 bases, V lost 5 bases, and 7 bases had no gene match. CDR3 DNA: TGTGCCAGCAGTGGGTTCACAGGGGGCTCAGATACGCAGTATTTT. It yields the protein CASSGFTGGSDTQYF.

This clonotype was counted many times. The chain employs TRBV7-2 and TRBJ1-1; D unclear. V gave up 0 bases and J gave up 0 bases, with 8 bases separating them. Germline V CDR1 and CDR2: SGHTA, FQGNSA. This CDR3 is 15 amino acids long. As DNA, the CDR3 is TGTGCCAGCAGCTTAGCGGTACACTTGAACACTGAAGCTTTCTTT. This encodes CASSLAVHLNTEAFF.

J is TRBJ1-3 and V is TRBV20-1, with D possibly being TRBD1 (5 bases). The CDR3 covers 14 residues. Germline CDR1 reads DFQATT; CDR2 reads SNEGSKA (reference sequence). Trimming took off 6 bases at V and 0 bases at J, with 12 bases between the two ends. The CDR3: CSAADTLSGNTIYF. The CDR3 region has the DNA TGCAGTGCAGCGGACACGCTCTCTGGAAACACCATATATTTT.

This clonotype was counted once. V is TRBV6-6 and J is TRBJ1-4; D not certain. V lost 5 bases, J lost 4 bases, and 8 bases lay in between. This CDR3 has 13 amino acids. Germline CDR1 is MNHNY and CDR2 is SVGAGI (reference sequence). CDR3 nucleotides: TGTGCCAGCAGTACGCACGATAATGAAAAACTGTTTTTT. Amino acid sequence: CASSTHDNEKLFF.

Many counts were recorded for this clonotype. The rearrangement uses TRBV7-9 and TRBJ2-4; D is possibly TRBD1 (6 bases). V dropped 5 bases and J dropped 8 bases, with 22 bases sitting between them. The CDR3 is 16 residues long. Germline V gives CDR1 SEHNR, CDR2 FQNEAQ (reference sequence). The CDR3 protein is CASSPGHVVSRDIQYF. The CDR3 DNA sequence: TGTGCCAGCAGCCCGGGACACGTTGTATCCCGGGACATTCAGTACTTC. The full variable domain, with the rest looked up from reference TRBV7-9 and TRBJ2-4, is DTGVSQNPRHKITKRGQNVTFRCDPISEHNRLYWYRQTLGQGPEFLTYFQNEAQLEKSRLLSDRFSAERPKGSFSTLEIQRTEQGDSAMYLCASSPGHVVSRDIQYFGAGTRLSVL.

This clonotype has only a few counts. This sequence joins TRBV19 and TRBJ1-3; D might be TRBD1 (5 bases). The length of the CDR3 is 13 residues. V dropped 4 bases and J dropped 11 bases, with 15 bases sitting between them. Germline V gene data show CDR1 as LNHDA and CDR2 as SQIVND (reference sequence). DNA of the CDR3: TGTGCCAGTAGTACGGGGGATGACTTGGCCATATATTTT. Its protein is CASSTGDDLAIYF. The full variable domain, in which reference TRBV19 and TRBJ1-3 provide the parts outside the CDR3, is DGGITQSPKYLFRKEGQNVTLSCEQNLNHDAMYWYRQDPGQGLRLIYYSQIVNDFQKGDIAEGYSVSREKKESFPLTVTSAQKNPTAFYLCASSTGDDLAIYFGEGSWLTVV.

CDR3 DNA: TGCGCCAGCAGCCGAATGCCCCAGGGACTCCTTTTAGCCAATGAGCAGTTCTTC. This encodes CASSRMPQGLLLANEQFF. The chain has TRBV5-1 and TRBJ2-1; D may be TRBD2 (6 bases). Between the trimmed V and J ends, which lost 4 bases and 6 bases, there was a span of 26 bases. Per the germline V gene, CDR1 is SGHRS and CDR2 is YFSETQ. The CDR3 is made up of 18 amino acids.

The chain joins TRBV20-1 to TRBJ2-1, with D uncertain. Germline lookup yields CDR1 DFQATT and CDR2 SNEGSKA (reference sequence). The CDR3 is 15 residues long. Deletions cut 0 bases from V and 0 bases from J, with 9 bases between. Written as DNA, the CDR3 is TGCAGTGCTAGAGATTTGGCTTACTCCTACAATGAGCAGTTCTTC. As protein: CSARDLAYSYNEQFF.

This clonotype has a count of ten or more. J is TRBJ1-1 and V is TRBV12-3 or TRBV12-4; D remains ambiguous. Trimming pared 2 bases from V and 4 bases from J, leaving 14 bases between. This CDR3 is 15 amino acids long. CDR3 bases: TGTGCCAGCAGTTTAATGGCCCCTCGAGGCACTGAAGCTTTCTTT. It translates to CASSLMAPRGTEAFF.

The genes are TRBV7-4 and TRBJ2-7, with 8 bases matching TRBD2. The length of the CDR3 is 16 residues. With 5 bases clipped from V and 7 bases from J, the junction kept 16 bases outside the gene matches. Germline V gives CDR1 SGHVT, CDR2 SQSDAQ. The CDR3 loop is CASSPTGTRRGIEQYF. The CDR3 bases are TGTGCCAGCAGCCCCACCGGGACTAGACGAGGTATAGAGCAGTACTTC.

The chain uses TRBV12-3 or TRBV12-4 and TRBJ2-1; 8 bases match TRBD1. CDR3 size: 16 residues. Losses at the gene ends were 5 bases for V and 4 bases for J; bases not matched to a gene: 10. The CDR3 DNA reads TGTGCCAGCAGTCCGGACAGGGCGACCTTTTACAATGAGCAGTTCTTC. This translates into CASSPDRATFYNEQFF.

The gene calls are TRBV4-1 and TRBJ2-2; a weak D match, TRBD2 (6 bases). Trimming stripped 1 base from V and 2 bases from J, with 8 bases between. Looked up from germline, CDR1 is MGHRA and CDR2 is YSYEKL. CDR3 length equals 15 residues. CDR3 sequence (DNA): TGCGCCAGCAGCCAAGGGCGGGGTAACACCGGGGAGCTGTTTTTT. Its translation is CASSQGRGNTGELFF.

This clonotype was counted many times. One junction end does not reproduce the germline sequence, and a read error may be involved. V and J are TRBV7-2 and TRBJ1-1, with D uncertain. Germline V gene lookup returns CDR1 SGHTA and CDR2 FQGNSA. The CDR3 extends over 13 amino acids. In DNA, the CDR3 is TGTGCCAACAGCCAAACCCTGAACACTGAAGCTTTCTTT. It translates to CANSQTLNTEAFF.

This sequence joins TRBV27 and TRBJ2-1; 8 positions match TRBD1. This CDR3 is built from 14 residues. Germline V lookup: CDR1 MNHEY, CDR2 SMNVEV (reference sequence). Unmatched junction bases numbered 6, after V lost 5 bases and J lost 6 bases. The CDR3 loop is CASSLGQGINEQFF. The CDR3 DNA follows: TGTGCCAGCAGTCTCGGACAGGGAATCAATGAGCAGTTCTTC.

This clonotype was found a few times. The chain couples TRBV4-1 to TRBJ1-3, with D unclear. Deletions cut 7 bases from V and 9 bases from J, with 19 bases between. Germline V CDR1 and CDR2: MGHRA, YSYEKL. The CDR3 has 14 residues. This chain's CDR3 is CASTLSPDGATIYF. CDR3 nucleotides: TGCGCCAGCACCCTTTCCCCGGACGGCGCCACCATATATTTT.

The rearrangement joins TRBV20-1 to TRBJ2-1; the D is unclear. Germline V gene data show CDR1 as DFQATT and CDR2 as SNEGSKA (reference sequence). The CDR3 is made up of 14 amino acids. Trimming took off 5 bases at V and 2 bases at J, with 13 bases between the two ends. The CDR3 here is CSADKPAAYNEQFF. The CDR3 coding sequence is TGCAGTGCTGACAAGCCCGCCGCCTACAATGAGCAGTTCTTC.

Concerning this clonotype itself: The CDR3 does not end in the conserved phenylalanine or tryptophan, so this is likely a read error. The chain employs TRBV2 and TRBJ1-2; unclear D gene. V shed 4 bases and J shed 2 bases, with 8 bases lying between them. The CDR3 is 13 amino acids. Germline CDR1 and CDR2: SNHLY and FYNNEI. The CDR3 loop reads CASSANVNYGYTC. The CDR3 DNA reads TGTGCCAGCAGTGCTAACGTGAACTATGGCTACACCTGC.

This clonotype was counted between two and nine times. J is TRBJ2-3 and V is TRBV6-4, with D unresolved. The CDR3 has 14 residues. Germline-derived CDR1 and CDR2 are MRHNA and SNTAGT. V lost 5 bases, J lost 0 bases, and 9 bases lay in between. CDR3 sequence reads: CASSMRPSTDTQYF. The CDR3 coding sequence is TGTGCCAGCAGTATGCGGCCTAGCACAGATACGCAGTATTTT.

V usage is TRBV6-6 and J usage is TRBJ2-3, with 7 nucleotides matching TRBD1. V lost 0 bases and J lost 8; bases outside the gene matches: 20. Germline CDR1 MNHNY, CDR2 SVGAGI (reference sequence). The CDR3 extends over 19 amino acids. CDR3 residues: CASSYSRRGGQGVFGTQYF. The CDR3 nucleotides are TGTGCCAGCAGTTACTCGAGGAGAGGTGGGCAGGGGGTGTTTGGTACGCAGTATTTT.

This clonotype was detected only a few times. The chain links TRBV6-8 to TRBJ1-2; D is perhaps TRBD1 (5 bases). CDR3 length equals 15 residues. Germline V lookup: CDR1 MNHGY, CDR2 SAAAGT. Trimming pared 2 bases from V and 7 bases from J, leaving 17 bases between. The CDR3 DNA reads TGTGCCAGCAGTTACGGGGGAGGGTCGTTGGGTGGCTACACCTTC. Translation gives CASSYGGGSLGGYTF.

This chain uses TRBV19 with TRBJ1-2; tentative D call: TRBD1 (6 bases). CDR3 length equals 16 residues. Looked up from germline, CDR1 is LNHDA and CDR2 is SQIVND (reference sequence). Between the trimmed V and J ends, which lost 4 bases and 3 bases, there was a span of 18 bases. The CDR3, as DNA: TGTGCCAGTAGTACCTCAGGGGTGAGGACAGACTATGGCTACACCTTC. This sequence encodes CASSTSGVRTDYGYTF.

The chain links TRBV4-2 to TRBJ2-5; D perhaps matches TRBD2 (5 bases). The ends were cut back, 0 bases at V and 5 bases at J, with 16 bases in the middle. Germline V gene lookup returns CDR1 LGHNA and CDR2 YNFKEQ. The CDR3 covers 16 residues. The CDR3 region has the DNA TGTGCCAGCAGCCAAGAGGAGACGGGAACTACGGAGACCCAGTACTTC. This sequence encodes CASSQEETGTTETQYF.

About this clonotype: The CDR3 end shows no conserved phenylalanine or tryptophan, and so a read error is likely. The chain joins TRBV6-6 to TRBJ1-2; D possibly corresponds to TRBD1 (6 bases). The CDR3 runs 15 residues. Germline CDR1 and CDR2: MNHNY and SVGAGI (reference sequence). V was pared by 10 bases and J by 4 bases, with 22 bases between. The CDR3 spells CATKHRGGQGYGYTY. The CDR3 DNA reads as TGTGCCACCAAACATCGGGGGGGCCAGGGCTATGGCTACACCTAC.